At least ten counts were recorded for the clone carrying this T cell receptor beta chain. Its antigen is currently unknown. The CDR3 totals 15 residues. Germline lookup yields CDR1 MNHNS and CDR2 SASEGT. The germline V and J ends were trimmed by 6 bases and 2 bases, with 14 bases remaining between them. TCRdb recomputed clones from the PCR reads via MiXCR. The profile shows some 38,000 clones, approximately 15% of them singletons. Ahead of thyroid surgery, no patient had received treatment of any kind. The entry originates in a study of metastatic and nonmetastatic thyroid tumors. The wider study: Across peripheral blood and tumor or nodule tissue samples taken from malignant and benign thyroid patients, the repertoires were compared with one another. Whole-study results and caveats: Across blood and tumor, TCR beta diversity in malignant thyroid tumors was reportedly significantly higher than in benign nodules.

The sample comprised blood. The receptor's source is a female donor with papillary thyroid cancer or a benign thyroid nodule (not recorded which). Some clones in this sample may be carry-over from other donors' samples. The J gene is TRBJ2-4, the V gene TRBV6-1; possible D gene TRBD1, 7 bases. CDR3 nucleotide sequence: TGTGCCAGCAGGCTGGAGGGGGCGACCAAAAACATTCAGTACTTC. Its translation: CASRLEGATKNIQYF.